These T cell receptor beta chains were read from a single sample in a study of CD8+CD57+ T cells in acquired aplastic anemia. TCRdb re-called the reads with MiXCR, one entry per CDR3 protein. The data contain around 200,000 distinct CDR3 sequences, approximately 48% of them singletons. Sequencing used sorted CD4+, CD8+, or CD8+CD57+ T cells (not recorded which) from PBMCs. The receptors here all came from a human donor with aplastic anemia. Each CDR3 is given with its conserved first and last residue. Fields, in order: clone size, D gene, CDR3 length, V gene, J gene, CDR3 DNA, CDR3 protein. D genes are given only for firm matches. A row's size may be missing; if present it is once, few, many or a size class.

-	TRBD2	13	TRBV29-1	TRBJ2-7	TGCAGCGTTGAAAGCGGGAGCTCCTACGAGCAGTACTTC	CSVESGSSYEQYF
-	-	13	TRBV4-3	TRBJ1-2	TGCGCCAGCAGCCAAGAAGGGTCCTATGGCTACACCTTC	CASSQEGSYGYTF
-	-	14	TRBV15	TRBJ1-1	TGTGCCACCAGCAGAGATCGCGGGAGGACTGAAGCTTTCTTT	CATSRDRGRTEAFF
many	TRBD1	14	TRBV20-1	TRBJ1-4	TGCAGTGCTAGAGCAGGGGGCGGTAATGAAAAACTGTTTTTT	CSARAGGGNEKLFF
-	TRBD1	16	TRBV15	TRBJ1-2	TGTGCCACCAGCAGAGACAGGGGGGGGACTAACTATGGCTACACCTTC	CATSRDRGGTNYGYTF
-	-	14	TRBV10-3	TRBJ1-1	TGTGCCATCAGTGACCAGGGTGGTTTCGCTGAAGCTTTCTTT	CAISDQGGFAEAFF
many	-	16	TRBV7-8	TRBJ2-2	TGTGCCAGCAGCCCGACCGCCTCTAGGAACACCGGGGAGCTGTTTTTT	CASSPTASRNTGELFF
-	-	14	TRBV20-1	TRBJ1-2	TGCAGTGCTAGAGATCGAGTGGGGACCAGGGGCTACACCTTC	CSARDRVGTRGYTF
few	-	11	TRBV15	TRBJ1-4	TGTGCCACCAGCAGTTATGAAAAACTGTTTTTT	CATSSYEKLFF
-	-	16	TRBV11-2	TRBJ1-2	TGTGCCAGCTCACCTCAACACACGGGCGGAGAAGGCGGCTACACCTTC	CASSPQHTGGEGGYTF
few	TRBD1	14	TRBV29-1	TRBJ1-2	TGCAGCGTGGCCCGCGGACAGGGGGCGGATGGCTACACCTTC	CSVARGQGADGYTF
many	-	13	TRBV20-1	TRBJ1-6	TGCAGTGCTAGAGTTCCAGGGAATTCACCCCTCCACTTT	CSARVPGNSPLHF
many	-	14	TRBV12-3/TRBV12-4	TRBJ1-2	TGTGCCAGCAGTCCCCCCCCAAGTAACTATGGCTACACCTTC	CASSPPPSNYGYTF
-	-	14	TRBV5-1	TRBJ1-6	TGCGCCAGCAGCTTGTCAGGGGCCGATTCACCCCTCCACTTT	CASSLSGADSPLHF
once	-	17	TRBV25-1	TRBJ1-3	TGTGCCAGCAGTGACCCCACGGTCCAAAGCTCTGGAAACACCATATATTTT	CASSDPTVQSSGNTIYF
-	-	14	TRBV11-2	TRBJ2-3	TGTGCCAGCAGCTTAGGGCCATACACAGATACGCAGTATTTT	CASSLGPYTDTQYF
-	TRBD1	14	TRBV7-9	TRBJ2-7	TGTGCCAGCAGCCGGCCCGGGACAGGTTACGAGCAGTACTTC	CASSRPGTGYEQYF
many	-	15	TRBV19	TRBJ1-6	TGTGCCAGTAGTGGGAGGGTCCCGTTGGGTTCACCCCTCCACTTT	CASSGRVPLGSPLHF
many	-	14	TRBV12-3/TRBV12-4	TRBJ1-3	TGTGCCAGCATTGCGGGGGGAACTGGAAACACCATATATTTT	CASIAGGTGNTIYF
-	-	14	TRBV7-3	TRBJ2-2	TGTGCCAGCAGCTTATTCTTGAACACCGGGGAGCTGTTTTTT	CASSLFLNTGELFF
-	-	12	TRBV24-1	TRBJ2-5	TGTGCCACCAGTGAGGTGACAGAGACCCAGTACTTC	CATSEVTETQYF
-	TRBD1	15	TRBV15	TRBJ2-2	TGTGCCACCAGCAGCCGGGACAGGAATGCCGGGGAGCTGTTTTTT	CATSSRDRNAGELFF
many	TRBD1	15	TRBV6-5	TRBJ1-2	TGTGCCAGCAGTTACGGAACAGGGGGGAACTATGGCTACACCTTC	CASSYGTGGNYGYTF
many	-	14	TRBV19	TRBJ2-7	TGTGCCAGTAGCTACAGGGTGGGCCAGGACGAGCAGTACTTC	CASSYRVGQDEQYF
many	-	18	TRBV12-3/TRBV12-4	TRBJ2-1	TGTGCCAGCAGTTTAGGGACAGGGGGACTAGCTTCCTACAATGAGCAGTTCTTC	CASSLGTGGLASYNEQFF
-	-	15	TRBV29-1	TRBJ2-5	TGCAGCGTTGTTAAGGTCCCCGGTTTTGGAGAGACCCAGTACTTC	CSVVKVPGFGETQYF
few	-	15	TRBV10-3	TRBJ1-5	TGTGCCACCCAGAGGGGGAAAGCGGGGGATCAGCCCCGGCATTTT	CATQRGKAGDQPRHF
-	TRBD1	14	TRBV10-3	TRBJ1-1	TGTGCCAGCAGTCCCGGGACAGCGAACACTGAAGCTTTCTTT	CASSPGTANTEAFF
many	TRBD1	16	TRBV20-1	TRBJ1-6	TGCAGTGCTCGCGGACAGGGGGCTAGCTATAATTCACCCCTCCACTTT	CSARGQGASYNSPLHF
-	-	12	TRBV10-2	TRBJ1-2	TGCGCCACCCGTCTAGGAGAGTATGGCTACACCTTC	CATRLGEYGYTF
many	TRBD2	14	TRBV24-1	TRBJ2-2	TGTGCCACCAAAACTAGCGGGGGGACCGGGGAGCTGTTTTTT	CATKTSGGTGELFF
-	-	12	TRBV19	TRBJ2-5	TGTGCCAGTAGCCATCAGGAGAATGAGCAGTACTTC	CASSHQENEQYF
-	-	14	TRBV2	TRBJ1-2	TGTGCCAGCAGTGCCGGGTCACTTGTTTGGGGCTACACCTTC	CASSAGSLVWGYTF
-	-	13	TRBV30	TRBJ2-7	TGTGCCTGGAGTGTAGCCACCACTGCCGCGCAGTACTTC	CAWSVATTAAQYF
few	-	15	TRBV7-8	TRBJ2-7	TGTGCCAGCAGCTATGGACAGACTCCTACCTACGAGCAGTACTTC	CASSYGQTPTYEQYF
-	-	15	TRBV25-1	TRBJ1-1	TGTGCCAGCAGTGAATTCGCAGTAACGAACACTGAAGCTTTCTTT	CASSEFAVTNTEAFF